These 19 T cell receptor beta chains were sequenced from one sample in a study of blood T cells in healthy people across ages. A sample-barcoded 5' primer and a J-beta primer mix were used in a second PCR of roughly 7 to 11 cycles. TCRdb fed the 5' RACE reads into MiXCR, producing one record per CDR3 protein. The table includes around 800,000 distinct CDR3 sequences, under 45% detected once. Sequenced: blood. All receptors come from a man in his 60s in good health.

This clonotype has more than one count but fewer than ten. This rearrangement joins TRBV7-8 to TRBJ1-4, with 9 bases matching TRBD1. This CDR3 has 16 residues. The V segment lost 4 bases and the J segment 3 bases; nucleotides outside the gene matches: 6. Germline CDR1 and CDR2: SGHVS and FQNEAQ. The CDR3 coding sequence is TGTGCCAGCAGCTCGGGACAGGGAATGGCTAATGAAAAACTGTTTTTT. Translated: CASSSGQGMANEKLFF.

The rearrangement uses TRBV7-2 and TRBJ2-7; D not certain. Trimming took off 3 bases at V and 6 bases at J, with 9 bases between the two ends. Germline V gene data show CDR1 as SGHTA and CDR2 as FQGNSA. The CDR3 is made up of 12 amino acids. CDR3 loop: CASSLTALEQYF. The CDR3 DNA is TGTGCCAGCAGCTTGACCGCACTCGAGCAGTACTTC.

In DNA, the CDR3 is TGTGCCAGCAGTAAAACGGGGGCGGTAGAAAAACTGTTTTTT. Its translation: CASSKTGAVEKLFF. The chain is built from TRBV12-3 or TRBV12-4 and TRBJ1-4; possibly TRBD1 for D (6 bases). Trimming took 5 bases from V and 8 from J, leaving 15 bases between them. This CDR3 has 14 residues.

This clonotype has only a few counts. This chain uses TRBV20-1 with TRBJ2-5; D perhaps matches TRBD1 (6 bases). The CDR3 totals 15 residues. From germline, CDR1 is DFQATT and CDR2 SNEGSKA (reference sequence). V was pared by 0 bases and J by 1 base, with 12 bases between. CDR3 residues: CSARDGDTSQETQYF. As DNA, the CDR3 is TGCAGTGCTAGAGATGGGGACACCTCCCAAGAGACCCAGTACTTC.

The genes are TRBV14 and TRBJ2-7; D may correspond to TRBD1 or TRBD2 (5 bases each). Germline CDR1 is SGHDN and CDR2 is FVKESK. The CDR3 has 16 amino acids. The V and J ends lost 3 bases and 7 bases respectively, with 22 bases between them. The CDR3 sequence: CASSHDPWGSLEEQYF. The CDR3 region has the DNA TGTGCCAGCAGCCACGATCCATGGGGGAGCTTGGAAGAGCAGTACTTC. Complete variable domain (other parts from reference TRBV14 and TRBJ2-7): EAGVTQFPSHSVIEKGQTVTLRCDPISGHDNLYWYRRVMGKEIKFLLHFVKESKQDESGMPNNRFLAERTGGTYSTLKVQPAELEDSGVYFCASSHDPWGSLEEQYFGPGTRLTVT.

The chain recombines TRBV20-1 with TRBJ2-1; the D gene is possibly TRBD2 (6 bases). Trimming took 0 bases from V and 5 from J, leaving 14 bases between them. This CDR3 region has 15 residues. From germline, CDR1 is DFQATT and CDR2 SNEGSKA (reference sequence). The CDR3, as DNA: TGCAGTGCTAGAGATTACGGGGGTTCTAACAATGAGCAGTTCTTC. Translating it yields CSARDYGGSNNEQFF.

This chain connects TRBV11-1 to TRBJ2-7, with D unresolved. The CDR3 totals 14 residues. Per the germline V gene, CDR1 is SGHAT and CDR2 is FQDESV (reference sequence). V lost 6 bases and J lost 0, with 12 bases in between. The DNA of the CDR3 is TGTGCCAGCAGTATCTACCTGAGCTCCTACGAGCAGTACTTC. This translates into CASSIYLSSYEQYF.

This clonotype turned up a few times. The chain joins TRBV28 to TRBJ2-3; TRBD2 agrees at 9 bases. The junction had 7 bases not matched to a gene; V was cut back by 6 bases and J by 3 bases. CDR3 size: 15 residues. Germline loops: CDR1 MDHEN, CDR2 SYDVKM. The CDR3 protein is CASRHSGGLTDTQYF. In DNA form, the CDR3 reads TGTGCCAGCAGGCATAGCGGGGGTCTAACAGATACGCAGTATTTT.

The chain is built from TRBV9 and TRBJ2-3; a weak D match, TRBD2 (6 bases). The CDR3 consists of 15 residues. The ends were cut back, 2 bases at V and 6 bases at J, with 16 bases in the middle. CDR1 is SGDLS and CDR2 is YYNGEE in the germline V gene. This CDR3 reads CASSVARGGTDTQYF. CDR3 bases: TGTGCCAGCAGCGTCGCCCGTGGCGGGACGGATACGCAGTATTTT.

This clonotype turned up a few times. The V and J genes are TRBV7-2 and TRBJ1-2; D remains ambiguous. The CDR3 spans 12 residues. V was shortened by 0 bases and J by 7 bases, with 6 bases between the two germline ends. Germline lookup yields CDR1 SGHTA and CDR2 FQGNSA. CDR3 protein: CASSLAASGYTF. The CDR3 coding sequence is TGTGCCAGCAGCTTAGCGGCGTCTGGCTACACCTTC.

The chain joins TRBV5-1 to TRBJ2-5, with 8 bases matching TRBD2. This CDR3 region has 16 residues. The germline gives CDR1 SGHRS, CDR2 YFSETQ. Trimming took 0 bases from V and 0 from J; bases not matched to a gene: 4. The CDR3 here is CASSLAGAGDQETQYF. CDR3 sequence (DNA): TGCGCCAGCAGCTTGGCGGGAGCGGGGGACCAAGAGACCCAGTACTTC.

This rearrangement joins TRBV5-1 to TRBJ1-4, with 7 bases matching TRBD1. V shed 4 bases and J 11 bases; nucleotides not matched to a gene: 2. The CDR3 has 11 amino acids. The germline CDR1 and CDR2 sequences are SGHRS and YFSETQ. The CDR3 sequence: CASSGGQKLFF. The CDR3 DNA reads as TGCGCCAGCAGCGGGGGACAGAAACTGTTTTTT.

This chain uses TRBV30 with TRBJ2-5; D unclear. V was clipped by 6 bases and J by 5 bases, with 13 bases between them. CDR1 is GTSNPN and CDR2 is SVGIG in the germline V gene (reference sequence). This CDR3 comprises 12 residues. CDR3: CACRLLQETQYF. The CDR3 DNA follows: TGTGCCTGCCGGTTGTTACAGGAGACCCAGTACTTC.

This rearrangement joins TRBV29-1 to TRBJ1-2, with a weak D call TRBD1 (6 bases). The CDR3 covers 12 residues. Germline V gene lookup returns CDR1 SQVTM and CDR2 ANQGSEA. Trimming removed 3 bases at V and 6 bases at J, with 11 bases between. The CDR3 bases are TGCAGCGTTGAGTGGGGGGCGAATGGCTACACCTTC. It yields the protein CSVEWGANGYTF.

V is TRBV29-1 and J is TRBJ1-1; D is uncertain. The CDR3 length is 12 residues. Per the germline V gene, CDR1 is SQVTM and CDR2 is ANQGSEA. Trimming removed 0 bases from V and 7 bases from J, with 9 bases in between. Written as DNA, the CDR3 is TGCAGCGTTGAAGAAGGGCGAAATGAAGCTTTCTTT. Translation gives CSVEEGRNEAFF.

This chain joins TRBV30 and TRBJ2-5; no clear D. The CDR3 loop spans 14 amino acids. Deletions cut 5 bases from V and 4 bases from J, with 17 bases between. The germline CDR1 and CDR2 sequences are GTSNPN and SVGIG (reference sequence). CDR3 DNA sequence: TGTGCCTGGGCAGGACCCCGCTTAGGAGAGACCCAGTACTTC. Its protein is CAWAGPRLGETQYF.

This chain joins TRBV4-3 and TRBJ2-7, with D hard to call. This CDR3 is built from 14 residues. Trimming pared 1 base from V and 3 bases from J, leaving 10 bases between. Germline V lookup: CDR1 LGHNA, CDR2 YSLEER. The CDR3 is CASSQGPRNYEQYF. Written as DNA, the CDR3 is TGCGCCAGCAGCCAAGGTCCCAGAAACTACGAGCAGTACTTC.

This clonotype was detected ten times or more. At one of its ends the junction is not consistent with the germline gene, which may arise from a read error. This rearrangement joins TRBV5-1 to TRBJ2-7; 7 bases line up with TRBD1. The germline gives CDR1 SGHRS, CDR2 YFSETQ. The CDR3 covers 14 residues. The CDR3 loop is CASSLGGQTYEQYF. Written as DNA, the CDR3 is TGTGCCAGCAGTTTAGGGGGACAGACCTACGAGCAGTACTTC.

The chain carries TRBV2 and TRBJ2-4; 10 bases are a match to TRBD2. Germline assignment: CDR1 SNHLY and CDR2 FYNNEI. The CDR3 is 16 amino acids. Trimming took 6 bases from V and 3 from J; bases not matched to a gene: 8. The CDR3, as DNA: TGTGCCAGCAGCGCTGCTAGCGGGGGTGGCAAAAACATTCAGTACTTC. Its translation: CASSAASGGGKNIQYF.